These 21 T cell receptor beta chains were sequenced from one sample in a study of Graves' ophthalmopathy and Graves' hyperthyroidism (dated by TCRdb to 2016 to 2019). Sequencing was carried out with an Illumina HiSeq 2000. For repertoire sequencing, the TCR beta CDR3 regions were amplified from RNA transcripts. HTBI primers and the Qiagen OneStep RT-PCR kit were used in a first-round RT-PCR, which was followed by a second-round multiplex PCR, size selection and purification. In TCRdb, the public reads were trimmed at Q25 with fastp and aligned with MiXCR, with productive beta chains retained. Every entry covers one CDR3 protein and lists the most common genes and DNA from its rows. This sample has 650,000 to 900,000 distinct CDR3 sequences in its table, and roughly two fifths of those were observed once. The top ten hold 44% of the sample. The sequenced sample was peripheral blood. These receptors were obtained from an adult man with Graves' ophthalmopathy.

The J gene is TRBJ1-5, the V gene TRBV7-6, with 12 bases that match TRBD1. CDR1 is SGHVS, CDR2 FNYEAQ, per germline. The CDR3 is made up of 17 amino acids. Trimming took 5 bases from V and 1 from J; bases not matched to a gene: 6. The CDR3 here is CASSEGQGAWSNQPQHF. CDR3 nucleotide sequence: TGTGCCAGCAGCGAGGGACAGGGGGCCTGGAGCAATCAGCCCCAGCATTTT. Drawing the rest from reference TRBV7-6 and TRBJ1-5, the complete variable domain is GAGVSQSPRYKVTKRGQDVALRCDPISGHVSLYWYRQALGQGPEFLTYFNYEAQQDKSGLPNDRFSAERPEGSISTLTIQRTEQRDSAMYRCASSEGQGAWSNQPQHFGDGTRLSIL.

The chain combines TRBV25-1 with TRBJ2-2, with TRBD2 matching over 7 bases. The trim removed 6 bases at V and 6 bases at J, leaving 13 bases unmatched. The CDR3 consists of 16 residues. Looked up from germline, CDR1 is MGHDK and CDR2 is SYGVNS. CDR3 sequence: CASSQEEGLSAGELFF. The CDR3 DNA follows: TGTGCCAGCAGCCAAGAAGAGGGACTATCGGCCGGGGAGCTGTTTTTT.

This chain joins TRBV7-3 and TRBJ2-2, with 9 positions matching TRBD1. This CDR3 is 16 amino acids long. The germline CDR1 and CDR2 sequences are SGHTA and FQGTGA. V shed 5 bases and J 5 bases; nucleotides not matched to a gene: 9. CDR3 bases: TGTGCCAGCAGCCAAAGACAGGGGGTTAGAACCGGGGAGCTGTTTTTT. As protein: CASSQRQGVRTGELFF.

The V call is TRBV2, the J call TRBJ2-2; D remains unclear. Germline V gene data show CDR1 as SNHLY and CDR2 as FYNNEI. Trimming removed 7 bases at V and 1 base at J, with 10 bases between. The CDR3 consists of 14 residues. The CDR3 region is CASKPTVNTGELFF. In nucleotides, the CDR3 is TGTGCCAGCAAACCAACAGTGAACACCGGGGAGCTGTTTTTT.

This clonotype was counted a few times. The V gene is TRBV2, the J gene TRBJ2-7, with D possibly TRBD2 on 7 matching bases. The V end was cut by 3 bases, the J end by 1 base, with 13 bases between. CDR3 length: 15 amino acids. The germline gives CDR1 SNHLY, CDR2 FYNNEI. CDR3 protein: CASSDRGGGSYEQYF. CDR3 sequence (DNA): TGTGCCAGCAGTGATAGGGGGGGCGGTTCCTACGAGCAGTACTTC.

This clonotype occurred many times. The chain recombines TRBV9 with TRBJ1-6; D unresolved. Germline assignment: CDR1 SGDLS and CDR2 YYNGEE. V was trimmed by 4 bases and J by 5 bases, leaving 7 bases between them. CDR3 length: 13 residues. The CDR3 nucleotides are TGTGCCAGCAGCCGTCCGGATAATTCACCCCTCCACTTT. It specifies CASSRPDNSPLHF.

This clonotype was observed many times. This rearrangement joins TRBV19 to TRBJ1-5; a weak D match, TRBD1 (5 bases). Germline CDR1 is LNHDA and CDR2 is SQIVND (reference sequence). V was clipped by 5 bases and J by 7 bases, with 21 bases between them. The length of the CDR3 is 16 residues. Written as DNA, the CDR3 is TGTGCCAGTAGTGACAGTAAAGGGCAGGGTGGCCAGCCCCAGCATTTT. Translating it yields CASSDSKGQGGQPQHF.

The genes are TRBV2 and TRBJ2-5; D is uncertain. Trimming removed 10 bases from V and 9 bases from J, with 15 bases in between. This CDR3 has 11 amino acids. CDR1 and CDR2 (germline): SNHLY, FYNNEI. CDR3 bases: TGTGCCAACGGCCCCATGATGGCCCAGTACTTC. It encodes CANGPMMAQYF.

This clonotype occurred many times. This chain connects TRBV7-9 to TRBJ2-6, with D hard to call. This CDR3 has 15 residues. Germline lookup yields CDR1 SEHNR and CDR2 FQNEAQ (reference sequence). V was trimmed by 2 bases and J by 0 bases, leaving 5 bases between them. The CDR3 DNA follows: TGTGCCAGCAGCTTACGAGACTCTGGGGCCAACGTCCTGACTTTC. It codes for CASSLRDSGANVLTF.

J is TRBJ2-7 and V is TRBV7-2; D may be TRBD2 (6 bases). V lost 7 bases and J 7 bases, leaving 11 bases between the germline ends. The CDR3 contains 11 residues. Germline V lookup: CDR1 SGHTA, CDR2 FQGNSA. The CDR3 is CASTQEGEQYF. The CDR3 DNA follows: TGTGCCAGCACCCAGGAGGGGGAGCAGTACTTC.

This clonotype was observed a handful of times. V and J are TRBV7-9 and TRBJ1-1; maybe TRBD1 (5 bases). This CDR3 is 15 amino acids long. Germline assignment: CDR1 SEHNR and CDR2 FQNEAQ (reference sequence). V was cut by 2 bases and J by 1 base, with 11 bases left in between. CDR3 region: CASSLSGQGNTEAFF. In DNA form, the CDR3 reads TGTGCCAGCAGCTTATCGGGGCAGGGGAACACTGAAGCTTTCTTT. Drawing the rest from reference TRBV7-9 and TRBJ1-1, the complete variable domain is DTGVSQNPRHKITKRGQNVTFRCDPISEHNRLYWYRQTLGQGPEFLTYFQNEAQLEKSRLLSDRFSAERPKGSFSTLEIQRTEQGDSAMYLCASSLSGQGNTEAFFGQGTRLTVV.

The chain has TRBV7-2 and TRBJ1-5; D is undetermined. Germline CDR1 reads SGHTA; CDR2 reads FQGNSA. V lost 4 bases and J lost 2, with 24 bases in between. The CDR3 length is 19 residues. The CDR3 protein is CASSSRAEWASYGNQPQHF. DNA of the CDR3: TGTGCCAGCAGCTCACGAGCGGAATGGGCTAGCTATGGCAATCAGCCCCAGCATTTT.

The sample holds many counts of this clonotype. V usage is TRBV7-9 and J usage is TRBJ2-2; 9 bases agree with TRBD1. The V segment lost 4 bases and the J segment 5 bases; nucleotides outside the gene matches: 2. The germline V gene has CDR1 SEHNR and CDR2 FQNEAQ (reference sequence). This CDR3 is built from 14 residues. DNA of the CDR3: TGTGCCAGCAGCTCACAGGGGGCGACCGGGGAGCTGTTTTTT. This translates into CASSSQGATGELFF.

This clonotype was found a few times. The chain uses TRBV11-2 and TRBJ1-4; unclear D gene. V was shortened by 5 bases and J by 2 bases, with 9 bases between the two germline ends. Germline lookup yields CDR1 SGHAT and CDR2 FQNNGV. The CDR3 length is 14 residues. The CDR3 sequence is CASSQSGTNEKLFF. CDR3 in DNA: TGTGCCAGCAGCCAATCGGGCACTAATGAAAAACTGTTTTTT. Based on the CDR3 plus reference TRBV11-2 and TRBJ1-4, the full variable domain is EAGVAQSPRYKIIEKRQSVAFWCNPISGHATLYWYQQILGQGPKLLIQFQNNGVVDDSQLPKDRFSAERLKGVDSTLKIQPAKLEDSAVYLCASSQSGTNEKLFFGSGTQLSVL.

A word on this clonotype: One end of the junction is discordant with germline, which a read error may explain. The chain employs TRBV10-3 and TRBJ1-2, with 9 bases matching TRBD1. Germline CDR1 is ENHRY and CDR2 is SYGVKD. This CDR3 region has 14 residues. CDR3 protein: CASSPGTGHYGYTF. CDR3 DNA sequence: TGTGCCAGCAGTCCCGGGACAGGGCACTATGGCTACACCTTC.

Regarding this clonotype: Being one base from a much bigger clone, this may be a read error. The CDR3 sequence: CSVGWGYSGDTIYF. CDR3 DNA sequence: TGCAGCGTTGGGTGGGGGTACTCTGGAGACACCATATATTTT. V is TRBV29-1 and J is TRBJ1-3, with D tentatively TRBD1 (5 bases). CDR1 and CDR2 (germline): SQVTM, ANQGSEA. The CDR3 has 14 residues.

The chain couples TRBV20-1 to TRBJ1-5; TRBD1 aligns across 7 bases. The germline V gene encodes CDR1 DFQATT and CDR2 SNEGSKA (reference sequence). The CDR3 loop spans 15 amino acids. J lost 3 bases, V lost 6 bases, and 11 bases had no gene match. The CDR3 is CSAKDSGTVNQPQHF. In DNA form, the CDR3 reads TGCAGTGCGAAAGATTCTGGGACAGTCAATCAGCCCCAGCATTTT.

The V gene is TRBV29-1, the J gene TRBJ2-5, with TRBD2 matching 8 bases. Trimming removed 8 bases from V and 1 base from J; junction bases left unmatched: 9. CDR1 is SQVTM and CDR2 is ANQGSEA in the germline V gene. The CDR3 sequence is 14 residues long. The CDR3 bases are TGCAGCTTAGTTGGCGGGGGGACCCAAGAGACCCAGTACTTC. Its translation: CSLVGGGTQETQYF.

A word on this clonotype: This may come from a read error, since a much larger clone is one base off. The gene calls are TRBV20-1 and TRBJ2-6; TRBD1 matches 8 bases. Per germline, CDR1 DFQATT and CDR2 SNEGSKA (reference sequence). This CDR3 spans 16 amino acids. V dropped 3 bases and J dropped 3; count of bases not matched to a gene: 7. This CDR3 is CSASLPGGGGANVLTF. CDR3 DNA sequence: TGCAGTGCTAGTCTACCAGGGGGCGGTGGGGCCAACGTCCTGACTTTC.

The rearrangement joins TRBV25-1 to TRBJ2-2, with D possibly being TRBD1 (6 bases). The V and J ends lost 9 bases and 6 bases respectively, with 17 bases between them. The CDR3 is made up of 14 amino acids. Germline V gives CDR1 MGHDK, CDR2 SYGVNS. CDR3 nucleotide sequence: TGTGCCAGTAGTATAAACAGGGCGGCCGGGGAGCTGTTTTTT. Encoded protein: CASSINRAAGELFF. Full variable domain (rest looked up from reference TRBV25-1 and TRBJ2-2): EADIYQTPRYLVIGTGKKITLECSQTMGHDKMYWYQQDPGMELHLIHYSYGVNSTEKGDLSSESTVSRIRTEHFPLTLESARPSHTSQYLCASSINRAAGELFFGEGSRLTVL.

The chain combines TRBV19 with TRBJ1-5; TRBD1 agrees at 9 bases. The V segment lost 3 bases and the J segment 6 bases; nucleotides outside the gene matches: 9. The CDR3 contains 16 residues. The germline CDR1 and CDR2 sequences are LNHDA and SQIVND (reference sequence). CDR3: CASSITGQGNIQPQHF. CDR3 DNA sequence: TGTGCCAGTAGTATCACGGGACAGGGTAACATTCAGCCCCAGCATTTT.